This T cell receptor (beta chain) comes out of a study of shared clonotypes between healthy human individuals. Study information: Researchers assigned three CD4 naive, three CD4 memory, two CD8 naive and one CD8 memory plate to each donor. Study-level results: Around 5% of naive CD4 clonotypes were shared across a few donors. All-four-donor shared clonotypes had higher generation probabilities than non-shared clonotypes did.

Generated by immunoSEQ multiplex PCR, the TCRdb table keeps only in-frame clones and is missing some. This sample has 1 million to 1.3 million clones, with 75% to 80% found just once. The trim removed 4 bases at V and 3 bases at J, leaving 5 bases unmatched. There are 15 residues in the CDR3. From germline, CDR1 is SGHRS and CDR2 YFSETQ. A remark on this clone: The antigen remains unidentified.

What was sequenced was memory CD4+ T cells from PBMCs. The subset here: CD45RA-negative fraction. V gene TRBV5-1 combines with J gene TRBJ2-7; TRBD2 aligns across 12 bases. The TCR originated in a man aged 18 to 29 in good health. Some clones in this sample may be carry-over from other donors' samples. The CDR3 loop is CASSPGLAGNYEQYF. Here the CDR3 DNA reads TGCGCCAGCAGCCCTGGACTAGCGGGAAACTACGAGCAGTACTTC.